The 14 T cell receptor beta chains below all came from one sample that was sequenced in a study of OX40 agonist ivuxolimab in advanced cancers. The assay was immunoSEQ multiplex PCR, and TCRdb's table has in-frame clones only and misses some. Among approximately 90,000 clones, around 88% were seen once, and the ten largest hold approximately 1.5%. This specimen was CD4+ or CD8+ T cells sorted from blood, taken in a trial of the OX40 agonist ivuxolimab. The receptors were gathered from an adult with an advanced solid tumor such as melanoma, head and neck, liver or kidney cancer.

The J gene is TRBJ2-7, the V gene TRBV9, with TRBD2 matching over 14 bases. Germline V CDR1 and CDR2: SGDLS, YYNGEE. The CDR3 totals 16 residues. Losses at the gene ends were 3 bases for V and 5 bases for J; bases not matched to a gene: 7. CDR3 sequence: CASSAGTSGGVHEQYF. CDR3 DNA: TGTGCCAGCAGCGCCGGGACTAGCGGGGGTGTACACGAGCAGTACTTC.

V and J are TRBV29-1 and TRBJ2-2, with unresolved D. Germline V gene lookup returns CDR1 SQVTM and CDR2 ANQGSEA. This CDR3 comprises 11 residues. V was pared by 7 bases and J by 2 bases, with 5 bases between. CDR3: CSGQNTGELFF. Written as DNA, the CDR3 is TGCAGCGGGCAAAACACCGGGGAGCTGTTTTTT.

The V gene is TRBV6-1, the J gene TRBJ1-2; perhaps TRBD1 as D (5 bases). Per germline, CDR1 MNHNS and CDR2 SASEGT. The V gene lost 5 bases and the J gene lost 3 bases, with 13 bases spanning the gap. This CDR3 is built from 14 residues. The CDR3 sequence: CASSKGRVDYGYTF. CDR3 nucleotides: TGTGCCAGCAGTAAGGGACGGGTAGACTATGGCTACACCTTC.

The CDR3 DNA is TGTGCCAGCAGCTTAAGCACAGGGATTAACTACGAGCAGTACTTC. Translated: CASSLSTGINYEQYF. V is TRBV7-2 and J is TRBJ2-7; D may be TRBD1 (6 bases). V lost 2 bases, J lost 3 bases, and 14 bases lay in between. Germline-derived CDR1 and CDR2 are SGHTA and FQGNSA. The CDR3 length is 15 residues.

The V gene is TRBV28, the J gene TRBJ1-1, with no clear D. Trimming stripped 5 bases from V and 1 base from J, with 11 bases between. Germline lookup yields CDR1 MDHEN and CDR2 SYDVKM. CDR3 length equals 14 residues. CDR3 DNA: TGTGCCAGCAGTCCTCCGGTCCCGAACACTGAAGCTTTCTTT. Translated, it gives CASSPPVPNTEAFF.

The chain links TRBV18 to TRBJ1-5; D perhaps matches TRBD1 (5 bases). Looked up from germline, CDR1 is KGHSH and CDR2 is LQKENI. Trimming stripped 3 bases from V and 3 bases from J, with 12 bases between. This CDR3 spans 15 amino acids. CDR3: CASSPGGLYNQPQHF. The CDR3 coding sequence is TGTGCCAGCTCACCGGGGGGGTTGTACAATCAGCCCCAGCATTTT.

The gene calls are TRBV11-1 and TRBJ2-5; D ambiguous. CDR3 length: 14 amino acids. The V gene lost 4 bases and the J gene lost 2 bases, with 11 bases spanning the gap. Germline lookup yields CDR1 SGHAT and CDR2 FQDESV (reference sequence). In DNA form, the CDR3 reads TGTGCCAGCAGCTATAACGCGGAGCAAGAGACCCAGTACTTC. The encoded protein is CASSYNAEQETQYF.

The J gene is TRBJ1-2, the V gene TRBV7-6; D is undetermined. The CDR3 has 13 amino acids. The V gene's germline CDR1 is SGHVS and CDR2 FNYEAQ. The V end lost 5 bases, the J end lost 8 bases, and 15 bases lay between the germline ends. In nucleotides, the CDR3 is TGTGCCAGCAGCCAGACGGGCGGCACAGGCTACACCTTC. It encodes CASSQTGGTGYTF.

The chain couples TRBV7-2 to TRBJ1-2; 8 bases are a match to TRBD1. Germline V gene lookup returns CDR1 SGHTA and CDR2 FQGNSA. This CDR3 region has 15 residues. V shed 2 bases and J 4 bases; nucleotides not matched to a gene: 6. Written as DNA, the CDR3 is TGTGCCAGCAGCTTACCAGGGGGCCTTGTCTATGGCTACACCTTC. Translated: CASSLPGGLVYGYTF.

The V call is TRBV10-3, the J call TRBJ2-7; D is possibly TRBD2 (6 bases). Trimming cost V 5 bases and J 2 bases, with 13 bases left between them. Germline V lookup: CDR1 ENHRY, CDR2 SYGVKD. This CDR3 region has 14 residues. CDR3 amino acids: CAISPGDFAYEQYF. The CDR3 region has the DNA TGTGCCATCAGTCCTGGGGACTTCGCCTACGAGCAGTACTTC.

CDR3 DNA: TGCAGTGCGCTGGGGGACACTGAAGCTTTCTTT. Protein product: CSALGDTEAFF. The rearrangement uses TRBV20-1 and TRBJ1-1; maybe TRBD1 (5 bases). Germline V gene lookup returns CDR1 DFQATT and CDR2 SNEGSKA (reference sequence). This CDR3 comprises 11 residues. Trimming shortened V by 6 bases and J by 3 bases, and 8 bases separated the two germline ends.

CDR3 DNA sequence: TGTGCCAGCAGCTTAGTGAAGGGGGGGATTCAGTACTTC. Encoded protein: CASSLVKGGIQYF. The J gene is TRBJ2-4, the V gene TRBV7-2; weak D call: TRBD2 (7 bases). Trimming took off 1 base at V and 10 bases at J, with 11 bases between the two ends. CDR1 and CDR2 from the germline V gene are SGHTA and FQGNSA. The CDR3 sequence is 13 residues long.

This chain links TRBV6-1 with TRBJ2-7; D not resolved. CDR3 length: 14 residues. Germline loops: CDR1 MNHNS, CDR2 SASEGT. The V end lost 7 bases, the J end lost 5 bases, and 18 bases lay between the germline ends. CDR3 region: CASTDLDYGDEQYF. DNA of the CDR3: TGTGCCAGCACTGATTTGGATTATGGAGACGAGCAGTACTTC.

V and J are TRBV19 and TRBJ2-7; D might be TRBD1 or TRBD2, each matching 5 bases. The germline V gene encodes CDR1 LNHDA and CDR2 SQIVND (reference sequence). V lost 3 bases and J 2 bases, leaving 14 bases between the germline ends. This CDR3 is built from 15 residues. The CDR3 region is CASSILGGSTYEQYF. DNA for the CDR3: TGTGCCAGTAGTATTCTTGGGGGTTCGACCTACGAGCAGTACTTC.